These 32 T cell receptor beta chains were sequenced from one sample in a study of molecular identifiers for immune sequencing clone quantification. TCRdb reanalysed the PCR reads using MiXCR and keeps one entry per CDR3 protein. The data contain about 2,000 distinct CDR3 sequences, roughly 24% of them singletons. Sequenced input: naive CD8+ T cells from blood, with Jurkat cell RNA spiked in. Subset given: FACS-sorted CD8+CD4-CCR7+CD45RA+ naive T cells. The source is a human donor in good health. Some libraries in this study had Jurkat cell RNA spiked in.

This clonotype is labeled medium-sized. The V gene is TRBV29-1, the J gene TRBJ2-7; D may be TRBD1 or TRBD2 (6 bases each). The CDR3 has 13 amino acids. Trimming shortened V by 0 bases and J by 7 bases, and 13 bases separated the two germline ends. Germline CDR1 is SQVTM and CDR2 is ANQGSEA. CDR3 in DNA: TGCAGCGTTGAAGAAGGGGGGTTAGGGGAGCAGTACTTC. Protein: CSVEEGGLGEQYF.

This clonotype is labeled as medium-sized (0.01 to 0.1%). The chain couples TRBV5-1 to TRBJ2-3, with TRBD2 matching over 9 bases. Germline-derived CDR1 and CDR2 are SGHRS and YFSETQ. The CDR3 extends over 15 amino acids. The V segment lost 1 base and the J segment 3 bases; nucleotides outside the gene matches: 3. DNA for the CDR3: TGCGCCAGCAGCTTGTGGCTAGCGGGAACAGATACGCAGTATTTT. Protein: CASSLWLAGTDTQYF.

By share, this clonotype ranks as medium-sized. V is TRBV27 and J is TRBJ2-7, with TRBD1 matching over 9 bases. Germline V gene sequence: CDR1 MNHEY, CDR2 SMNVEV (reference sequence). Germline trimming cut 6 bases from V and 1 base from J; bases unmatched to any gene: 4. The length of the CDR3 is 14 residues. This CDR3 is CASSAGTGSYEQYF. CDR3 DNA sequence: TGTGCCAGCAGCGCCGGGACAGGGTCCTACGAGCAGTACTTC.

By share, this clonotype ranks as large. This chain links TRBV27 with TRBJ2-7, with D unclear. Per germline, CDR1 MNHEY and CDR2 SMNVEV (reference sequence). V lost 5 bases, J lost 3 bases, and 8 bases lay in between. CDR3 length: 12 residues. CDR3 DNA: TGTGCCAGCAGTCTTGACGGCTACGAGCAGTACTTC. Translating it yields CASSLDGYEQYF.

This clonotype was observed a handful of times. V gene TRBV7-9 combines with J gene TRBJ1-4; 7 bases fit TRBD1. Germline-derived CDR1 and CDR2 are SEHNR and FQNEAQ (reference sequence). The trim removed 2 bases at V and 6 bases at J, leaving 9 bases unmatched. CDR3 length: 16 amino acids. The CDR3: CASSLMKTGQDEKLFF. CDR3 coding DNA: TGTGCCAGCAGCTTAATGAAGACAGGGCAGGATGAAAAACTGTTTTTT. Combining the CDR3 with reference TRBV7-9 and TRBJ1-4 gives the whole variable domain DTGVSQNPRHKITKRGQNVTFRCDPISEHNRLYWYRQTLGQGPEFLTYFQNEAQLEKSRLLSDRFSAERPKGSFSTLEIQRTEQGDSAMYLCASSLMKTGQDEKLFFGSGTQLSVL.

In its sample, this clonotype ranks as medium-sized. The rearrangement links TRBV9 to TRBJ2-2; D might be TRBD1 (5 bases). Germline CDR1 and CDR2: SGDLS and YYNGEE. V was pared by 3 bases and J by 4 bases, with 13 bases between. The CDR3 contains 15 residues. The CDR3 DNA reads as TGTGCCAGCAGCGCATACACAGGATTCACCGGGGAGCTGTTTTTT. This encodes CASSAYTGFTGELFF.

In this sample, this clonotype is medium-sized (0.01 to 0.1%). The genes are TRBV20-1 and TRBJ2-7, with 7 bases matching TRBD2. Germline V gene lookup returns CDR1 DFQATT and CDR2 SNEGSKA (reference sequence). Trimming removed 6 bases from V and 2 bases from J; junction bases left unmatched: 10. The CDR3 length is 14 residues. The CDR3 DNA is TGCAGTGCGGCCATGGGGGGGATCCCCTACGAGCAGTACTTC. Its translation is CSAAMGGIPYEQYF.

In its sample, this clonotype is medium-sized. DNA of the CDR3: TGTGCCAGCAAGTCGCGGATAAACCAAGAGACCCAGTACTTC. Its protein is CASKSRINQETQYF. The chain has TRBV27 and TRBJ2-5, with unresolved D. The CDR3 length is 14 residues. Trimming removed 7 bases at V and 0 bases at J, with 12 bases between. Germline CDR1 MNHEY, CDR2 SMNVEV (reference sequence).

Judged by abundance, this clonotype is medium-sized. The chain employs TRBV2 and TRBJ2-5; TRBD1 agrees at 7 bases. Germline V lookup: CDR1 SNHLY, CDR2 FYNNEI. With 6 bases clipped from V and 2 bases from J, the junction kept 6 bases outside the gene matches. CDR3 size: 14 residues. The CDR3 region has the DNA TGTGCCAGCAGCTCGGGACAGCTACAAGAGACCCAGTACTTC. It encodes CASSSGQLQETQYF. The whole variable domain, remainder taken from reference TRBV2 and TRBJ2-5, is EPEVTQTPSHQVTQMGQEVILRCVPISNHLYFYWYRQILGQKVEFLVSFYNNEISEKSEIFDDQFSVERPDGSNFTLKIRSTKLEDSAMYFCASSSGQLQETQYFGPGTRLLVL.

By share, this clonotype ranks as medium-sized. V and J are TRBV28 and TRBJ2-7, with D possibly TRBD1 on 6 matching bases. There are 15 residues in the CDR3. Germline CDR1 and CDR2: MDHEN and SYDVKM. V lost 1 base, J lost 5 bases, and 15 bases lay in between. The CDR3 DNA follows: TGTGCCAGCAGTTTATTGGGCAGGGGTGGACACGAGCAGTACTTC. Its translation is CASSLLGRGGHEQYF.

This clonotype is large. The chain has TRBV4-1 and TRBJ2-1; D might be TRBD2 (6 bases). CDR1 is MGHRA and CDR2 is YSYEKL in the germline V gene. Trimming shortened V by 1 base and J by 4 bases, and 11 bases separated the two germline ends. The CDR3 consists of 15 residues. CDR3 coding DNA: TGCGCCAGCAGCCAAGTTGCGGACTATTACAATGAGCAGTTCTTC. It is translated as CASSQVADYYNEQFF.

In its sample, this clonotype ranks as medium-sized. The chain is built from TRBV6-2 or TRBV6-3 and TRBJ2-7; D uncertain. The germline V and J ends were trimmed by 5 bases and 3 bases, with 5 bases remaining between them. The CDR3 runs 11 residues. From germline, CDR1 is MNHEY and CDR2 SVGEGT. The CDR3 spells CASSPFYEQYF. CDR3 nucleotides: TGTGCCAGCAGTCCTTTCTACGAGCAGTACTTC.

This clonotype is labeled as medium-sized. The chain uses TRBV29-1 and TRBJ2-1; TRBD2 matches 7 bases. Germline lookup yields CDR1 SQVTM and CDR2 ANQGSEA. With V trimmed by 5 bases and J by 3 bases, 4 bases remained unmatched. CDR3 length: 13 amino acids. CDR3 nucleotide sequence: TGCAGCGTTAGGCTAGCGGTCTACAATGAGCAGTTCTTC. Its protein is CSVRLAVYNEQFF.

As DNA, the CDR3 is TGCAGTGCCCGAGGACAGCATAATTCACCCCTCCACTTT. Residues: CSARGQHNSPLHF. The chain combines TRBV20-1 with TRBJ1-6; a possible D gene is TRBD1 (6 bases). The CDR3 is 13 residues long. Germline CDR1 DFQATT, CDR2 SNEGSKA (reference sequence). V was pared by 6 bases and J by 5 bases, with 11 bases between.

A note on this clonotype: A much larger clone is a single base away; this may be a read error. The J gene is TRBJ2-7, the V gene TRBV27; 7 bases align to TRBD1. The germline V gene encodes CDR1 MNHEY and CDR2 SMNVEV (reference sequence). This CDR3 has 12 residues. Trimming at V came to 8 bases and at J to 5 bases, leaving 6 bases not matched to a gene. The CDR3 nucleotides are TGTGCCAGCGGACAGGACATCCACGAGCAGTACTTC. Residues: CASGQDIHEQYF.

This clonotype is termed medium-sized. V gene TRBV7-9 combines with J gene TRBJ2-6; D is possibly TRBD1 (6 bases). The V gene lost 5 bases and the J gene lost 0 bases, with 26 bases spanning the gap. This CDR3 contains 21 residues. CDR1 and CDR2 (germline): SEHNR, FQNEAQ (reference sequence). The CDR3 is CASSHGRLQGPSFSGANVLTF. CDR3 in DNA: TGTGCCAGCAGCCACGGACGTCTCCAGGGGCCCTCTTTCTCTGGGGCCAACGTCCTGACTTTC.

Comments on this clonotype: At one of its ends the junction is not consistent with the germline gene, which may arise from a read error. The chain couples TRBV4-1 to TRBJ2-7; D is perhaps TRBD2 (5 bases). The CDR3 is 16 residues long. Germline loops: CDR1 MGHRA, CDR2 YSYEKL. As DNA, the CDR3 is TGTGCCAGCAGCCAAGATATAGGCGCGGGTTCCGACGAGCAGTACTTC. Translated, it gives CASSQDIGAGSDEQYF.

With regard to this clonotype: This could be a read error, since a much larger clone is one nucleotide away. The rearrangement joins TRBV28 to TRBJ1-5, with D tentatively TRBD1 (5 bases). The V and J ends lost 6 bases and 1 base respectively, with 13 bases between them. The CDR3 consists of 15 residues. In germline, CDR1 is MDHEN, CDR2 SYDVKM. CDR3 coding DNA: TGTGCCAGCAGCACTGGGGGTAGCAGCAATCAGCCCCAGCATTTT. It encodes CASSTGGSSNQPQHF.

This chain joins TRBV5-1 and TRBJ2-2; perhaps TRBD2 as D (6 bases). Germline V gene lookup returns CDR1 SGHRS and CDR2 YFSETQ. The CDR3 consists of 18 residues. Between the trimmed V and J ends, which lost 1 base and 6 bases, there was a span of 22 bases. The CDR3: CASSLSPPGVEVPGELFF. The CDR3 DNA is TGCGCCAGCAGCTTGTCTCCCCCGGGGGTAGAGGTACCCGGGGAGCTGTTTTTT.

This clonotype was seen only a few times. The chain links TRBV9 to TRBJ2-1; 10 bases map to TRBD2. The CDR3 extends over 15 amino acids. Germline-derived CDR1 and CDR2 are SGDLS and YYNGEE. V shed 0 bases, J shed 5 bases, and the junction held 2 bases outside the gene matches. CDR3 in DNA: TGTGCCAGCAGCGTAGCCACTAGCGGGAACAATGAGCAGTTCTTC. Its protein is CASSVATSGNNEQFF.

This clonotype was counted a single time. One junction end does not reproduce the germline sequence, and a read error may be involved. The CDR3 region is CANSPRTGGAGANVLTF. The CDR3 bases are TGTGCCAACAGCCCTCGGACGGGGGGAGCTGGGGCCAACGTCCTGACTTTC. The rearrangement joins TRBV13 to TRBJ2-6; 7 bases agree with TRBD2. Germline CDR1 and CDR2: PRHDT and FYEKMQ (reference sequence). The CDR3 spans 17 residues.

Relative to its sample, this clonotype is large (0.1 to 1%). The chain has TRBV20-1 and TRBJ2-1; D assignment may be TRBD1 or TRBD2 (5 bases each). Trimming stripped 2 bases from V and 10 bases from J, with 15 bases between. Germline values: CDR1 DFQATT, CDR2 SNEGSKA (reference sequence). The CDR3 loop spans 13 amino acids. CDR3 region: CSARPVGAWEQFF. The CDR3 bases are TGCAGTGCTAGACCCGTCGGGGCGTGGGAGCAGTTCTTC.

By sample share, this clonotype is medium-sized (0.01 to 0.1%). This chain connects TRBV5-6 to TRBJ2-7; 9 bases match TRBD2. Germline CDR1 SGHDT, CDR2 YYEEEE. V shed 2 bases and J 2 bases; nucleotides not matched to a gene: 2. CDR3 length: 14 amino acids. The CDR3 DNA reads TGTGCCAGCAGCTTCGCTAGCGGGACCTACGAGCAGTACTTC. It is translated as CASSFASGTYEQYF.

This clonotype has a handful of counts. The rearrangement links TRBV6-5 to TRBJ2-7, with a weak D call TRBD2 (6 bases). Germline lookup yields CDR1 MNHEY and CDR2 SVGAGI. V shed 2 bases and J shed 3 bases, with 11 bases lying between them. CDR3 length equals 14 residues. CDR3 sequence: CASSYDKEGYEQYF. DNA of the CDR3: TGTGCCAGCAGTTACGACAAGGAGGGCTACGAGCAGTACTTC.

This clonotype is classed as medium-sized. CDR3 DNA sequence: TGTGCCAGCAGTTACTCTAGCACAGATACGCAGTATTTT. As protein: CASSYSSTDTQYF. This chain uses TRBV6-6 with TRBJ2-3; no clear D. The CDR3 length is 13 residues. The V end was cut by 0 bases, the J end by 0 bases, with 1 base between. Germline CDR1 MNHNY, CDR2 SVGAGI (reference sequence).

This clonotype was observed a few times. This chain links TRBV23-1 with TRBJ1-2; unclear D gene. TRBV23-1 is sorted into the ORF group, with uncertain function. The length of the CDR3 is 12 residues. Written as DNA, the CDR3 is TGCGCAGCTGAGAGGCGGGGCTATGGCTACACCTTC. Its translation: CAAERRGYGYTF.

This sequence joins TRBV4-3 and TRBJ1-1; D unclear. Trimming stripped 3 bases from V and 0 bases from J, with 5 bases between. Germline V gene sequence: CDR1 LGHNA, CDR2 YSLEER. This CDR3 contains 13 residues. CDR3 coding DNA: TGCGCCAGCAGCCAGGTGGTGAACACTGAAGCTTTCTTT. Translated, it gives CASSQVVNTEAFF.

As DNA, the CDR3 is TGTGCCAGCACAACTAAGTCAGGGGTCGAGCAGTACTTC. It is translated as CASTTKSGVEQYF. V and J are TRBV7-8 and TRBJ2-7, with a tentative D call TRBD1 (6 bases). The CDR3 totals 13 residues. The V gene lost 7 bases and the J gene lost 6 bases, with 16 bases spanning the gap. The V gene's germline CDR1 is SGHVS and CDR2 FQNEAQ.

By sample fraction, this clonotype is medium-sized. J is TRBJ2-7 and V is TRBV6-2 or TRBV6-3, with 13 bases aligning to TRBD2. The CDR3 extends over 16 amino acids. V lost 6 bases to trimming and J lost 0 bases; unmatched junction nucleotides: 5. Germline V gene data show CDR1 as MNHEY and CDR2 as SVGEGT. This chain's CDR3 is CASSMGLAGRSYEQYF. The CDR3, as DNA: TGTGCCAGCAGCATGGGACTAGCGGGACGCTCCTACGAGCAGTACTTC.

This clonotype was detected a few times. V gene TRBV27 combines with J gene TRBJ2-5; 7 bases agree with TRBD2. From germline, CDR1 is MNHEY and CDR2 SMNVEV (reference sequence). The CDR3 is made up of 15 amino acids. Trimming took 6 bases from V and 5 from J; bases not matched to a gene: 12. The CDR3 DNA sequence: TGTGCCAGCAGCAGTTCGGCGGGAGCCGCGGAGACCCAGTACTTC. Its protein is CASSSSAGAAETQYF.

Regarding this clonotype: This sequence may be a read error, since a much larger clone differs from it by one base. This chain links TRBV28 with TRBJ1-5; D is unclear. This CDR3 is 15 amino acids long. In germline, CDR1 is MDHEN, CDR2 SYDVKM. CDR3: CASSTGSSSNQPLHF. Here the CDR3 DNA reads TGTGCCAGCAGCACTGGGAGTAGCAGCAATCAGCCCCTGCATTTT.

This clonotype was seen a handful of times. CDR3 in amino acids: CASSPMEDRGDSGANVLTF. CDR3 DNA sequence: TGTGCCAGCAGCCCCATGGAGGACAGGGGCGACTCTGGGGCCAACGTCCTGACTTTC. The rearrangement joins TRBV7-9 to TRBJ2-6; TRBD1 matches at 9 bases. Germline CDR1 and CDR2: SEHNR and FQNEAQ (reference sequence). J gave up 0 bases and V 5 bases, and 11 bases lay outside the gene matches. This CDR3 comprises 19 residues. Combining the CDR3 with reference TRBV7-9 and TRBJ2-6 gives the whole variable domain DTGVSQNPRHKITKRGQNVTFRCDPISEHNRLYWYRQTLGQGPEFLTYFQNEAQLEKSRLLSDRFSAERPKGSFSTLEIQRTEQGDSAMYLCASSPMEDRGDSGANVLTFGAGSRLTVL.